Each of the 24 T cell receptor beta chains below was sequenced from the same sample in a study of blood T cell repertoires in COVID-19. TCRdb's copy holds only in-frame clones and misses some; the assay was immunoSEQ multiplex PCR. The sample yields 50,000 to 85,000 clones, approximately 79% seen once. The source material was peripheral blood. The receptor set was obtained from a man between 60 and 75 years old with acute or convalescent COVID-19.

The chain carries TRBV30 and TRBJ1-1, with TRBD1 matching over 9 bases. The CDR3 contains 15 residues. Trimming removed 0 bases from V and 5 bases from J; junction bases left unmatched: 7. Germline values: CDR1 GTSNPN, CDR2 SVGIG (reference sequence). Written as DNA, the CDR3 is TGTGCCTGGAGTGTCGGTCGGACAGGGGAGACTGAAGCTTTCTTT. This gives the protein CAWSVGRTGETEAFF.

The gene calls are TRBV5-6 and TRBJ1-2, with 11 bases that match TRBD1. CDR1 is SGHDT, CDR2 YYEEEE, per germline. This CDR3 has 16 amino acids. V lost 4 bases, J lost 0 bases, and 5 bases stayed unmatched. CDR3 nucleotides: TGTGCCAGCAGCACGGGACAGGGGGGAACTAACTATGGCTACACCTTC. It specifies CASSTGQGGTNYGYTF.

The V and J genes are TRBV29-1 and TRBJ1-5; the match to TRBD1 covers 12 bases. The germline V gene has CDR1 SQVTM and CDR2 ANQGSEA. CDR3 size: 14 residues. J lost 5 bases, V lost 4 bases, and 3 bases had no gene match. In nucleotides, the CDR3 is TGCAGCGTTGTTGGGACAGGGGGCGATCAGCCCCAGCATTTT. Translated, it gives CSVVGTGGDQPQHF.

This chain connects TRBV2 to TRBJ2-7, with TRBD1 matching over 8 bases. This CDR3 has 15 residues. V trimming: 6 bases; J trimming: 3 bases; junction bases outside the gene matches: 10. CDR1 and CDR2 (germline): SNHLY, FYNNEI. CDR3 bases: TGTGCCAGCAGCGGGGACAGGAAGAATCTCTACGAGCAGTACGTC. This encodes CASSGDRKNLYEQYV.

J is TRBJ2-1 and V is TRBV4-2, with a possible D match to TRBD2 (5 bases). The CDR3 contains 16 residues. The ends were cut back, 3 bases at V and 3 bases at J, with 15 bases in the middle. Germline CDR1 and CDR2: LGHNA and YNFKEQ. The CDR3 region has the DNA TGTGCCAGCAGCCAGACGACCGGGGTGGTCTACAATGAGCAGTTCTTC. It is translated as CASSQTTGVVYNEQFF.

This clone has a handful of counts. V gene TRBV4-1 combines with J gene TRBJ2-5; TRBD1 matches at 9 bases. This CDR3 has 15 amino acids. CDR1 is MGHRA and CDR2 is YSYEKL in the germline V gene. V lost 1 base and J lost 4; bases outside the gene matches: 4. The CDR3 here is CASSQGQGVGETQYF. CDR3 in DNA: TGCGCCAGCAGCCAAGGACAGGGGGTAGGAGAGACCCAGTACTTC.

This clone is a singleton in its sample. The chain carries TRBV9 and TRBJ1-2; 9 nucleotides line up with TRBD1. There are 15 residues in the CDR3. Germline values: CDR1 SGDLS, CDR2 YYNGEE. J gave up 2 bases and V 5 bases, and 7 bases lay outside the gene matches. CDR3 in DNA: TGTGCCAGCAGACTCACAGGGGGCCTGAACTATGGCTACACCTTC. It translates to CASRLTGGLNYGYTF.

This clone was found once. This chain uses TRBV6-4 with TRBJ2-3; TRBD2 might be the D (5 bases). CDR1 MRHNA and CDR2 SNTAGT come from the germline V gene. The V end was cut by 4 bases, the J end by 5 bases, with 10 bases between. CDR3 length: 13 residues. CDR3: CASSVDGEDTQYF. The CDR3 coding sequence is TGTGCCAGCAGTGTCGACGGGGAAGATACGCAGTATTTT.

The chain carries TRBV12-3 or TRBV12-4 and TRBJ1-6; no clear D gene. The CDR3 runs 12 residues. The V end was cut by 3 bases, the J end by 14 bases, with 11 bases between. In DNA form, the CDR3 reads TGTGCCAGCAGTTTCGGAGAGGCATCCCTCCACTTT. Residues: CASSFGEASLHF.

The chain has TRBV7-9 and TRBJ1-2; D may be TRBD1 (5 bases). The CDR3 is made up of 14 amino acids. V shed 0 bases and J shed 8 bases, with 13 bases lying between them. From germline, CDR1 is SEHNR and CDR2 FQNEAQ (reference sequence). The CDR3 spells CASSLAGRVTGYTF. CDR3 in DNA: TGTGCCAGCAGCTTAGCGGGCAGGGTGACCGGCTACACCTTC.

Here the CDR3 DNA reads TGTGCCAGCAGCGTAGCTGAGGATACGCAGTATTTT. Protein sequence: CASSVAEDTQYF. V and J are TRBV9 and TRBJ2-3; D remains ambiguous. The CDR3 extends over 12 amino acids. Trimming took 0 bases from V and 6 from J, leaving 5 bases between them. CDR1 is SGDLS, CDR2 YYNGEE, per germline. Looking up the rest from reference TRBV9 and TRBJ2-3 gives the full variable domain: DSGVTQTPKHLITATGQRVTLRCSPRSGDLSVYWYQQSLDQGLQFLIQYYNGEERAKGNILERFSAQQFPDLHSELNLSSLELGDSALYFCASSVAEDTQYFGPGTRLTVL.

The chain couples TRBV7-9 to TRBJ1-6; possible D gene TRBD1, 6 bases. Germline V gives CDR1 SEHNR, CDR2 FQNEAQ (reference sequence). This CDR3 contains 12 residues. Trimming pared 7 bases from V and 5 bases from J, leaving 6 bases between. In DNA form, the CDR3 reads TGTGCCAGCAACAGGGATAATTCACCCCTCCACTTT. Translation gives CASNRDNSPLHF.

Written as DNA, the CDR3 is TGTGCCAGCAGTTTTGGACAATACTCTGGAAACACCATATATTTT. Translated, it gives CASSFGQYSGNTIYF. This chain connects TRBV6-2 or TRBV6-3 to TRBJ1-3, with D possibly matching TRBD1 (5 bases). Germline CDR1 reads MNHEY; CDR2 reads SVGEGT. CDR3 length: 15 residues. Trimming removed 4 bases at V and 0 bases at J, with 10 bases between.

CDR3 in amino acids: CASSIGQVATTEAFF. CDR3 sequence (DNA): TGTGCCAGCAGCATTGGACAGGTAGCTACCACTGAAGCTTTCTTT. The chain has TRBV2 and TRBJ1-1, with 7 nucleotides matching TRBD1. The V and J ends lost 6 bases and 4 bases, in that order; junction bases with no gene match: 11. Germline V lookup: CDR1 SNHLY, CDR2 FYNNEI. CDR3 length: 15 amino acids. Full variable domain (remainder filled in from reference TRBV2 and TRBJ1-1): EPEVTQTPSHQVTQMGQEVILRCVPISNHLYFYWYRQILGQKVEFLVSFYNNEISEKSEIFDDQFSVERPDGSNFTLKIRSTKLEDSAMYFCASSIGQVATTEAFFGQGTRLTVV.

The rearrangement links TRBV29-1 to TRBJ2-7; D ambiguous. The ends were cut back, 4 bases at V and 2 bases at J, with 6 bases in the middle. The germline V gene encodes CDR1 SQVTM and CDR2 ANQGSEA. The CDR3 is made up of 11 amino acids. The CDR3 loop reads CSVGHTYEQYF. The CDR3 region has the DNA TGCAGCGTTGGACATACCTACGAGCAGTACTTC.

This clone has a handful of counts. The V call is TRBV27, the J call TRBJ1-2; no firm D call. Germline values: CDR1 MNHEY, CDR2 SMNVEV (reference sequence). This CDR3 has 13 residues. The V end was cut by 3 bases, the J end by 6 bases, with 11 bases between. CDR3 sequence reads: CASSFNTANGYTF. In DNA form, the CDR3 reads TGTGCCAGCAGTTTTAACACCGCCAATGGCTACACCTTC.

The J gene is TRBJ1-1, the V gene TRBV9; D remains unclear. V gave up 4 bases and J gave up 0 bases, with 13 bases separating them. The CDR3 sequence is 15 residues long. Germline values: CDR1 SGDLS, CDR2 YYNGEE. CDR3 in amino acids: CASSQRGGLNTEAFF. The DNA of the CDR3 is TGTGCCAGCAGCCAAAGAGGAGGGTTGAACACTGAAGCTTTCTTT.

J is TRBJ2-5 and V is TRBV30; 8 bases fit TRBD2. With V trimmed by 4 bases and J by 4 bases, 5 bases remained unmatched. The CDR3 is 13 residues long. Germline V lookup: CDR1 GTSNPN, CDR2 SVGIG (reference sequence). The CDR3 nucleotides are TGTGCCTGGAATAGCGGGGACCGAGAGACCCAGTACTTC. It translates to CAWNSGDRETQYF. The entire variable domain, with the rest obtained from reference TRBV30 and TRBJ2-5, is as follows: SQTIHQWPATLVQPVGSPLSLECTVEGTSNPNLYWYRQAAGRGLQLLFYSVGIGQISSEVPQNLSASRPQDRQFILSSKKLLLSDSGFYLCAWNSGDRETQYFGPGTRLLVL.

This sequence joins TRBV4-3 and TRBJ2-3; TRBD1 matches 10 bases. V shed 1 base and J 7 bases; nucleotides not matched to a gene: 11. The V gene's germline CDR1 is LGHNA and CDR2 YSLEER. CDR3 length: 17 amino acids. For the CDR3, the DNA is TGCGCCAGCAGCCAAGGCGCGACAGGGGGCCGGGGGAATACGCAGTATTTT. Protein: CASSQGATGGRGNTQYF.

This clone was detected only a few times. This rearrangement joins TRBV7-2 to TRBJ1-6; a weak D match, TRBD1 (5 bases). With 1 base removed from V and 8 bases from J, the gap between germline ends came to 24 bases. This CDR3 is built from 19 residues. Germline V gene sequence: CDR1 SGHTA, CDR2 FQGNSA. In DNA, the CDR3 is TGTGCCAGCAGCTTAGTCCCCCTCAGGGCACTATCGGGGGATTCACCCCTCCACTTT. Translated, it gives CASSLVPLRALSGDSPLHF.

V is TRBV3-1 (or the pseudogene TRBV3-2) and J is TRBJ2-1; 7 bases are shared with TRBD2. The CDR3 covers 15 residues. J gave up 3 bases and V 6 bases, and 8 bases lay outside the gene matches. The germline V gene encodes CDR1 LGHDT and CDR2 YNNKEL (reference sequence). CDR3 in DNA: TGTGCCAGCAGTCTCGTAGCGGGTAGCTACAATGAGCAGTTCTTC. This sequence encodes CASSLVAGSYNEQFF.

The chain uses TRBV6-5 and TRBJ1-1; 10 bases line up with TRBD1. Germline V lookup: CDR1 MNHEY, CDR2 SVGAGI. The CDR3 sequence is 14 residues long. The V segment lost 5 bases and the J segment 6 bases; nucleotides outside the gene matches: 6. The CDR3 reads CASSNPGQGAEAFF. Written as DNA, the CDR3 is TGTGCCAGCAGTAACCCAGGACAGGGGGCTGAAGCTTTCTTT.

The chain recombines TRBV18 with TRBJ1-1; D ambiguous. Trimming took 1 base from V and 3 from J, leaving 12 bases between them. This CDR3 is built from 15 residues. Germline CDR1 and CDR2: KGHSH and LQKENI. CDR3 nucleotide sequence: TGTGCCAGCTCACCACAACGCTTGGGAGACACTGAAGCTTTCTTT. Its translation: CASSPQRLGDTEAFF.

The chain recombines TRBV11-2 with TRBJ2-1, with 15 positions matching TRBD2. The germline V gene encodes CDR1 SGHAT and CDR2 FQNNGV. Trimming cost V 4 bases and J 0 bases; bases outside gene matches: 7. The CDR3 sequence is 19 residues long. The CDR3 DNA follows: TGTGCCAGCAGCTCGGGACTAGCGGGGGGACTGAGCTCCTACAATGAGCAGTTCTTC. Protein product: CASSSGLAGGLSSYNEQFF.